This TCR beta chain was documented in a study of blood T cell repertoires in COVID-19. In terms of age and location, participants ranged from about 18 to 90 years and lived in under 30 US areas. Participants had their cohort set by participant-reported clinical history. The recovered donors of Cohort 3 showed two negative PCRs, clearance, or symptom resolution. Trimming took 5 bases from V and 3 from J; bases not matched to a gene: 10. The CDR3 runs to 15 residues. Germline V gene lookup returns CDR1 MNHEY and CDR2 SVGEGT. Sequencing used immunoSEQ multiplex PCR; TCRdb keeps in-frame clones, though not all of them. The table shows approximately 220,000 clones, with just under 90% occurring only once.

Sequenced sample: PBMCs or T cells enriched from blood (not recorded which). The V call is TRBV6-2 or TRBV6-3, the J call TRBJ2-7; 7 nucleotides agree with TRBD2. The sequence came from a man between 25 and 39 years old who had recovered from COVID-19. CDR3 loop: CASSQQAGFSYEQYF. The CDR3 nucleotides are TGTGCCAGCAGTCAACAAGCGGGGTTTAGCTACGAGCAGTACTTC.